This is a list of T cell receptor beta chains from one sample in a study of CD8 T cells in ankylosing spondylitis. From the 5' RACE reads, TCRdb called clonotypes with MiXCR, one entry per CDR3 protein. Seen here are 100,000 to 150,000 distinct CDR3 sequences, roughly 17% observed once, and the top ten hold 25% to 40%. Material for sequencing was blood, either unsorted or a sorted T cell fraction (not recorded which). The origin of the receptors is a male donor with ankylosing spondylitis. The CDR3 runs from the conserved cysteine through the conserved F or W. Fields, in order: D gene, J gene, clone size, V gene, CDR3 DNA, CDR3 protein. D genes are given only for firm matches. The size field is filled for only some rows; it gives once, few, many or a size class.

D gene: TRBD2
J gene: TRBJ2-7
clone size: .
V gene: TRBV5-4
CDR3 DNA: TGTGCCAGCAGCAACATCGGACTAGCGGGGGACTACGAGCAGTACTTC
CDR3 protein: CASSNIGLAGDYEQYF

D gene: .
J gene: TRBJ1-5
clone size: few
V gene: TRBV4-1
CDR3 DNA: TGCGCCAGCAGCCAAGGGACAGTCTATAGCAATCAGCCCCAGCATTTT
CDR3 protein: CASSQGTVYSNQPQHF

D gene: .
J gene: TRBJ2-7
clone size: few
V gene: TRBV11-2
CDR3 DNA: TGTGCCAGCAGCTTTAGCGGCGGCGAGCAGTACTTC
CDR3 protein: CASSFSGGEQYF

D gene: TRBD2
J gene: TRBJ2-2
clone size: .
V gene: TRBV20-1
CDR3 DNA: TGCAGTGCCCCGGGACTAGCGGAAAACACCGGGGAGCTGTTTTTT
CDR3 protein: CSAPGLAENTGELFF

D gene: TRBD1
J gene: TRBJ2-1
clone size: many
V gene: TRBV5-1
CDR3 DNA: TGCGCCAGCAGCATGACAGGGGCCGAGTACAATGAGCAGTTCTTC
CDR3 protein: CASSMTGAEYNEQFF

D gene: TRBD2
J gene: TRBJ2-1
clone size: few
V gene: TRBV7-3
CDR3 DNA: TGTGCCAGCAGCTTAAACGGGGGGACTAGCGGGATTAGGGGTGAGCAGTTCTTC
CDR3 protein: CASSLNGGTSGIRGEQFF

D gene: .
J gene: TRBJ2-5
clone size: few
V gene: TRBV27
CDR3 DNA: TGTGCCAGCAGCGCCGGGACGGCACAAGAGACCCAGTACTTC
CDR3 protein: CASSAGTAQETQYF

D gene: TRBD1
J gene: TRBJ2-3
clone size: many
V gene: TRBV12-3/TRBV12-4
CDR3 DNA: TGTGCCAGCACCCTGGGGACAGGGGCAGCGGATACGCAGTATTTT
CDR3 protein: CASTLGTGAADTQYF

D gene: .
J gene: TRBJ1-1
clone size: .
V gene: TRBV7-2
CDR3 DNA: TGTGCCAGCAGCCCCCCGCGAAATGAAGCTTTCTTT
CDR3 protein: CASSPPRNEAFF

D gene: .
J gene: TRBJ2-5
clone size: many
V gene: TRBV29-1
CDR3 DNA: TGCAGCGTTGGAGGCGCGACAGTTCAGACCCAGTACTTC
CDR3 protein: CSVGGATVQTQYF

D gene: TRBD1
J gene: TRBJ2-6
clone size: .
V gene: TRBV5-6
CDR3 DNA: TGTGCCAGCAGCGAATGGACAGGGTGGACCTCTGGGGCCAACGTCCTGACTTTC
CDR3 protein: CASSEWTGWTSGANVLTF

D gene: TRBD1
J gene: TRBJ2-5
clone size: .
V gene: TRBV5-1
CDR3 DNA: TGCGCCAGCAGAACCGGGGACAGTCAGCAAGAGACCCAGTACTTC
CDR3 protein: CASRTGDSQQETQYF

D gene: .
J gene: TRBJ1-2
clone size: .
V gene: TRBV3-1
CDR3 DNA: TGTGCCAGCAGCCAAATTAGCTATGGCTACACCTTC
CDR3 protein: CASSQISYGYTF

D gene: TRBD2
J gene: TRBJ2-1
clone size: .
V gene: TRBV5-5
CDR3 DNA: TGTGCCAGCAGCTTACCAATAGCGGGAGCCTACAATGAGCAGTTCTTC
CDR3 protein: CASSLPIAGAYNEQFF

D gene: .
J gene: TRBJ1-1
clone size: few
V gene: TRBV7-3
CDR3 DNA: TGTGCCAGCAGCTTAACGGTATCCACTGAAGCTTTCTTT
CDR3 protein: CASSLTVSTEAFF

D gene: .
J gene: TRBJ2-1
clone size: few
V gene: TRBV27
CDR3 DNA: TGTGCCAGCAGCCTATCCCCCGCGGGTCAGAGCAATGAGCAGTTCTTC
CDR3 protein: CASSLSPAGQSNEQFF

D gene: .
J gene: TRBJ1-5
clone size: many
V gene: TRBV5-1
CDR3 DNA: TGCGCCAGCAGCCCGTGGGAGGGCAATCAGCCCCAGCATTTT
CDR3 protein: CASSPWEGNQPQHF

D gene: .
J gene: TRBJ2-1
clone size: .
V gene: TRBV9
CDR3 DNA: TGTGCCAGCAGCGTAGGAGGGGGAGAAGGCTCCTACAATGAGCAGTTCTTC
CDR3 protein: CASSVGGGEGSYNEQFF

D gene: .
J gene: TRBJ2-5
clone size: .
V gene: TRBV7-2
CDR3 DNA: TGTGCCAGCAGCCCGGATCTGGCCCCCCAGTACTTC
CDR3 protein: CASSPDLAPQYF